A single sample is the source of the 5 T cell receptor beta chains below, sequenced in a study of T cell repertoires in cytomegalovirus infection. The antigens these receptors bind are not known. TCRdb redid the calling of the reads with MiXCR, one entry per CDR3 protein. The sample records tens of thousands of distinct CDR3 sequences, 40% to 50% being singletons. This specimen was CD8+ T cells from cultured PBMCs, taken from culture after CMV antigen stimulation. The origin of the receptors is a human donor in good health (CMV status not recorded). Some clones in this sample may be carry-over from other donors' samples.

This clonotype was counted only a few times. J is TRBJ2-1 and V is TRBV27, with D possibly matching TRBD2 (6 bases). The germline V and J ends were trimmed by 8 bases and 4 bases, with 15 bases remaining between them. Germline V CDR1 and CDR2: MNHEY, SMNVEV (reference sequence). The CDR3 sequence is 14 residues long. The CDR3, as DNA: TGTGCCAGCGGGGACTCGAGAATTTACAATGAGCAGTTCTTC. Protein product: CASGDSRIYNEQFF.

This chain uses TRBV10-3 with TRBJ2-1; tentatively, D is TRBD2 (7 bases). Germline lookup yields CDR1 ENHRY and CDR2 SYGVKD. The V end lost 10 bases, the J end lost 4 bases, and 20 bases lay between the germline ends. This CDR3 region has 15 residues. In DNA form, the CDR3 reads TGTGCCACTAGGAGGGGGGGGGACCAATACAATGAGCAGTTCTTC. Residues: CATRRGGDQYNEQFF.

This clonotype was counted a few times. The chain joins TRBV12-3 or TRBV12-4 to TRBJ1-6; D uncertain. The CDR3 extends over 12 amino acids. Trimming cost V 4 bases and J 10 bases, with 8 bases left between them. This CDR3 is CASSSGGSPLHF. The CDR3 DNA sequence: TGTGCCAGCAGTTCCGGTGGCTCACCCCTCCACTTT.

The chain uses TRBV27 and TRBJ2-1, with TRBD2 matching 9 bases. CDR3 length equals 16 residues. Trimming at V came to 2 bases and at J to 4 bases, leaving 6 bases not matched to a gene. Per the germline V gene, CDR1 is MNHEY and CDR2 is SMNVEV (reference sequence). CDR3 in amino acids: CASSLRGSGRYNEQFF. The CDR3 DNA is TGTGCCAGCAGTTTACGAGGGAGCGGGAGGTACAATGAGCAGTTCTTC.

The count of this clonotype is one. This chain connects TRBV6-2 or TRBV6-3 to TRBJ2-7; possibly TRBD1 for D (6 bases). V lost 7 bases to trimming and J lost 3 bases, with 22 bases between them. Germline CDR1 reads MNHEY; CDR2 reads SVGEGT. The CDR3 is made up of 16 amino acids. The CDR3 reads CASMPKGEGEVYEQYF. The CDR3 nucleotides read TGTGCCAGCATGCCCAAGGGGGAAGGAGAGGTCTACGAGCAGTACTTC.